This T cell receptor beta chain was recorded in a study of blood T cells in healthy people across ages (dated by TCRdb to 2015 to 2017). With respect to the entire study: In model experiments, roughly one uniquely barcoded TCR beta cDNA molecule per two T cells was captured by template switching. To avoid experimental bias, donors of different ages were randomly spread across the sequencing lanes. The donors were split into four age groups: young (average 16 years), middle-aged (about 40), aged (more than 55) and long-lived (under 85). Two additional independent replicas of 1 million unique cDNA reads from the same blood draw were analyzed for two donors (one aged 18 to 30 and one aged 80 or older). The study measured age-related changes in TCR beta repertoire diversity using deep sequencing normalized with unique cDNA molecular identifiers.

Donors were 35 to 40 systemically healthy Caucasian individuals from Russia aged roughly 6 to 95 years. Each donor gave ten milliliters of peripheral blood, collected into EDTA-treated Vacutainer tubes. Ficoll-Paque density-gradient centrifugation was used to isolate PBMCs, with at least 6.5 million per sample. Total RNA was extracted from PBMCs with Trizol reagent, with at least 6 micrograms obtained per sample. For every donor, an aliquot of PBMCs went through flow cytometry to measure the percentages of naive CD45RAhigh/CD27high T cells. Points the paper makes about the study in general: Total diversity estimates from one million sequenced T cells were considered lower bounds and underestimates. The CMV infection status of donors was not known, potentially confounding age-related changes in expanded clonotypes. Bulk unsorted PBMC profiling prevented conclusive comparison of naive and antigen-experienced compartments. Compared with the aged group, the long-lived group had more naive CD4+ T cells, fewer expanded clones and increased TCR diversity, suggesting age selection. Observed TCR beta diversity per million T cells fell roughly linearly with age, and a significant reduction was already apparent by age around 40. Observed TCR beta diversity correlated strongly with the percentage of naive T cells measured by flow cytometry.

V and J are truncated by 7 bases and 6 bases respectively, leaving an intervening sequence of 15 bases. Including the terminal cysteine and phenylalanine, the CDR3 comprises 13 residues. The entry retains the CDR3 DNA only, 39 bases that are in frame from base 1. Reading the germline V gene (reference sequence) gives CDR1 DFQATT and CDR2 SNEGSKA. Library prep was done by 5' RACE. Sequencing was performed on an Illumina HiSeq 2500. A second PCR of roughly 6 to 11 cycles was run with a J-beta primer mix and a sample-barcoded 5' primer. A unique molecular identifier was introduced onto each TCR beta cDNA molecule by a template-switch 5' adaptor carrying 12 random nucleotides. Each sample yielded at least 2.5 million CDR3-containing paired-end reads. All of the RNA was converted into first-strand cDNA using the Mint cDNA synthesis kit, with a TRBC-specific oligonucleotide serving as the primer. Following uracil-DNA glycosylase treatment, a first 18-cycle PCR with universal primers M1SS and BC2_uni_R was performed on all cDNA. The original methods were these. Each sample was normalized by randomly selecting 1 million high-quality reads, each carrying a distinct molecular identifier. Reads with shared molecular identifiers were discarded instead of being binned into consensus sequences. MiTCR, run with a Q25 quality threshold and the strictest error-elimination algorithm, handled CDR3 identification, clonotype clustering and error correction. A nonparametric unseen species model with Euler transformation was used to estimate lower-bound total TCR beta diversity. TCRdb reran the public reads through fastp at Q25 and MiXCR, keeping productive beta chains. Rows merge per CDR3 protein into single entries with the most common DNA and genes. The V and J calls follow TCRdb's processing rather than the paper's. The sample profile shows some 710,000 distinct CDR3 sequences; around a fifth of them were found once. The ten largest account for roughly 22% of the sample.

This clonotype was seen a handful of times. Its specific antigen is unknown. No quality values exist for individual bases; no much larger clone is one base distant. The clonotype originates from a man between 65 and 85 years old in good health. Sequencing was performed on blood. The V and J genes are TRBV20-1 and TRBJ1-4; no D gene can be assigned with confidence. The nucleotide sequence reads as follows: TGCAGTGTTCGTGGTAGGTCGGATGAAAAACTGTTTTTT. It is translated as CSVRGRSDEKLFF.